These T cell receptor beta chains were read from a single sample in a study of technical replicates of blood from a few donors. Generated by immunoSEQ multiplex PCR, the TCRdb table keeps only in-frame clones and is missing some. The data hold some 56,000 clones, with 80% to 95% observed a single time. The sample consisted of PBMCs. The receptor set was obtained from a human donor in good health. Some clones in this sample may be carry-over from other donors' samples. The CDR3 runs from the conserved cysteine through the conserved F or W. D genes are given only for firm matches. Part of the rows lack a size; the others show once, few, many or a class for expanded clones.

V: TRBV19
size: .
J: TRBJ1-6
D: TRBD1
CDR3: CASKDRGNSPLHF
DNA: TGTGCCAGTAAGGACAGGGGTAATTCACCCCTCCACTTT

V: TRBV29-1
size: .
J: TRBJ2-3
D: TRBD1
CDR3: CSVEGLGGSADTQYF
DNA: TGCAGCGTTGAAGGTTTAGGGGGCTCCGCAGATACGCAGTATTTT

V: TRBV6-1
size: .
J: TRBJ1-5
D: .
CDR3: CASGGTPGLAQHF
DNA: TGTGCCAGCGGGGGGACCCCCGGTTTGGCCCAGCATTTT

V: TRBV30
size: .
J: TRBJ2-7
D: .
CDR3: CAQSEDSTYEQYF
DNA: TGTGCCCAGAGTGAGGACAGTACCTACGAGCAGTACTTC

V: TRBV19
size: .
J: TRBJ2-1
D: TRBD2
CDR3: CASSISRGGANEQFF
DNA: TGTGCCAGTAGTATCTCTCGCGGGGGGGCGAATGAGCAGTTCTTC

V: TRBV5-6
size: .
J: TRBJ1-2
D: .
CDR3: CASSLGAGGGYTF
DNA: TGTGCCAGCAGCTTGGGGGCAGGTGGTGGCTACACCTTC

V: TRBV5-1
size: .
J: TRBJ1-2
D: TRBD1
CDR3: CASRGTGGNYGYTF
DNA: TGCGCCAGCAGGGGGACAGGGGGGAACTATGGCTACACCTTC

V: TRBV2
size: .
J: TRBJ2-7
D: TRBD2
CDR3: CASSEGLAGVRYEQYF
DNA: TGTGCCAGCAGTGAAGGTCTAGCGGGAGTAAGGTACGAGCAGTACTTC

V: TRBV6-5
size: .
J: TRBJ1-6
D: TRBD1
CDR3: CASKLTGTADSPLHF
DNA: TGTGCCAGCAAATTAACCGGGACAGCCGATTCACCCCTCCACTTT

V: TRBV30
size: .
J: TRBJ1-6
D: .
CDR3: CAWSVESRPPLHF
DNA: TGTGCCTGGAGTGTAGAAAGCAGGCCACCCCTCCACTTT

V: TRBV5-1
size: once
J: TRBJ2-5
D: .
CDR3: CASSPLEETQYF
DNA: TGCGCCAGCAGCCCCCTCGAGGAGACCCAGTACTTC

V: TRBV21-1
size: .
J: TRBJ2-3
D: .
CDR3: CASSKGSVADSQTDISDTQYF
DNA: TGTGCCAGCAGCAAAGGATCGGTGGCGGACAGCCAGACAGACATTTCAGATACGCAGTATTTT

V: TRBV11-2
size: .
J: TRBJ2-7
D: TRBD2
CDR3: CASSLWGGSYEQYF
DNA: TGTGCCAGCAGCTTATGGGGGGGCTCCTACGAGCAGTACTTC

V: TRBV10-3
size: .
J: TRBJ2-1
D: TRBD2
CDR3: CAISAGLAGVNEQFF
DNA: TGTGCCATCAGTGCGGGACTAGCGGGGGTGAATGAGCAGTTCTTC

V: TRBV6-5
size: .
J: TRBJ2-3
D: TRBD2
CDR3: CASSSISGEFTDTQYF
DNA: TGTGCCAGCAGTTCCATTAGCGGGGAATTCACAGATACGCAGTATTTT

V: TRBV10-3
size: .
J: TRBJ2-7
D: .
CDR3: CAISDRTYEQYF
DNA: TGTGCCATCAGTGACAGGACCTACGAGCAGTACTTC

V: TRBV2
size: once
J: TRBJ2-7
D: .
CDR3: CASRLTGFQQYF
DNA: TGTGCCAGCAGGCTCACAGGGTTCCAGCAGTACTTC

V: TRBV19
size: .
J: TRBJ1-2
D: TRBD1
CDR3: CASTPGQGGTNYGYTF
DNA: TGTGCCAGTACGCCGGGACAGGGGGGGACTAACTATGGCTACACCTTC

V: TRBV9
size: .
J: TRBJ2-5
D: .
CDR3: CASSVAGSKETQYF
DNA: TGTGCCAGCAGCGTAGCCGGGAGTAAGGAGACCCAGTACTTC

V: TRBV7-2
size: .
J: TRBJ2-7
D: TRBD2
CDR3: CASSLLRGLAGGPGYEQYF
DNA: TGTGCCAGCAGCTTATTACGTGGACTAGCGGGAGGGCCTGGCTACGAGCAGTACTTC

V: TRBV2
size: .
J: TRBJ1-5
D: .
CDR3: CASSEAAQGIQPQHF
DNA: TGTGCCAGCAGTGAAGCAGCTCAGGGGATTCAGCCCCAGCATTTT

V: TRBV6-6
size: .
J: TRBJ1-2
D: TRBD1
CDR3: CASSYSMNRGRGYTF
DNA: TGTGCCAGCAGTTACTCGATGAACAGGGGGCGCGGCTACACCTTC

V: TRBV6-1
size: .
J: TRBJ1-3
D: TRBD1
CDR3: CASSEGTTGVHRNTIYF
DNA: TGTGCCAGCAGTGAAGGGACCACAGGGGTGCACCGAAACACCATATATTTT

V: TRBV30
size: .
J: TRBJ1-1
D: .
CDR3: CAWSPGNTEAFF
DNA: TGTGCCTGGAGTCCGGGGAACACTGAAGCTTTCTTT

V: TRBV5-6
size: .
J: TRBJ2-1
D: TRBD2
CDR3: CASSLAALAGREQFF
DNA: TGTGCCAGCAGCTTGGCCGCACTAGCGGGACGAGAGCAGTTCTTC

V: TRBV5-1
size: .
J: TRBJ2-5
D: TRBD1
CDR3: CASSSGTGEETQYF
DNA: TGCGCCAGCAGCTCCGGGACAGGGGAAGAGACCCAGTACTTC

V: TRBV5-1
size: .
J: TRBJ1-2
D: .
CDR3: CASSPRGENYGYTF
DNA: TGCGCCAGCAGCCCGCGGGGGGAGAACTATGGCTACACCTTC

V: TRBV5-1
size: .
J: TRBJ1-3
D: .
CDR3: CASSLFPTATQELSGNTIYF
DNA: TGCGCCAGCAGCTTATTCCCGACAGCAACCCAAGAACTCTCTGGAAACACCATATATTTT

V: TRBV13
size: .
J: TRBJ2-5
D: TRBD1
CDR3: CASSHRQGAETQYF
DNA: TGTGCCAGCAGCCACCGACAGGGTGCAGAGACCCAGTACTTC

V: TRBV5-6
size: .
J: TRBJ2-1
D: TRBD2
CDR3: CASSSGGADNEQFF
DNA: TGTGCCAGCAGCAGCGGGGGGGCGGACAATGAGCAGTTCTTC

V: TRBV7-2
size: .
J: TRBJ2-5
D: TRBD2
CDR3: CASSLVREGGTQYF
DNA: TGTGCCAGCAGCTTAGTACGGGAGGGCGGGACCCAGTACTTC

V: TRBV11-2
size: once
J: TRBJ2-7
D: .
CDR3: CASSFPRLGGYEQYF
DNA: TGTGCCAGCAGCTTTCCCCGTCTAGGCGGCTACGAGCAGTACTTC

V: TRBV27
size: .
J: TRBJ1-2
D: TRBD1
CDR3: CASRRQGGYGYTF
DNA: TGTGCCAGCAGGAGACAGGGGGGTTATGGCTACACCTTC

V: TRBV5-1
size: once
J: TRBJ2-1
D: .
CDR3: CASSLYRGNEQFF
DNA: TGCGCCAGCAGCTTGTATAGGGGCAATGAGCAGTTCTTC

V: TRBV5-1
size: .
J: TRBJ2-2
D: .
CDR3: CASRADSYTGELFF
DNA: TGCGCCAGCAGAGCGGACAGTTACACCGGGGAGCTGTTTTTT

V: TRBV19
size: .
J: TRBJ2-7
D: .
CDR3: CATQKGGAHYEQYF
DNA: TGTGCCACTCAGAAGGGGGGGGCTCACTACGAGCAGTACTTC

V: TRBV7-2
size: .
J: TRBJ2-2
D: .
CDR3: CASSPSNTGELFF
DNA: TGTGCCAGCAGCCCCTCTAACACCGGGGAGCTGTTTTTT

V: TRBV6-6
size: .
J: TRBJ1-4
D: .
CDR3: CASSPNDGSSGKLFF
DNA: TGTGCCAGCAGTCCTAACGATGGTTCCTCGGGAAAACTGTTTTTT

V: TRBV6-6
size: .
J: TRBJ1-4
D: .
CDR3: CASSPQPRNEKLFF
DNA: TGTGCCAGCAGTCCGCAACCCCGGAATGAAAAACTGTTTTTT

V: TRBV27
size: .
J: TRBJ2-7
D: TRBD2
CDR3: CASSISGREQYF
DNA: TGTGCCAGCAGTATAAGCGGGAGGGAGCAGTACTTC

V: TRBV15
size: .
J: TRBJ1-5
D: TRBD1
CDR3: CATSVNPGQGRQPQHF
DNA: TGTGCCACCAGCGTCAACCCCGGACAGGGGAGACAGCCCCAGCATTTT

V: TRBV2
size: .
J: TRBJ1-2
D: .
CDR3: CASSLLSGTDGYTF
DNA: TGTGCCAGCAGTTTACTCAGCGGGACCGACGGCTACACCTTC

V: TRBV6-6
size: .
J: TRBJ1-1
D: .
CDR3: CASLSGRLAGTEAFF
DNA: TGTGCCAGCCTTTCCGGAAGGCTAGCGGGCACTGAAGCTTTCTTT

V: TRBV7-3
size: .
J: TRBJ2-3
D: TRBD2
CDR3: CASSLSPSGGAADTQYF
DNA: TGTGCCAGCAGCTTAAGTCCTAGCGGGGGTGCGGCAGATACGCAGTATTTT

V: TRBV28
size: .
J: TRBJ1-2
D: .
CDR3: CASSQYSYGYTF
DNA: TGTGCCAGCAGTCAATACTCCTATGGCTACACCTTC

V: TRBV9
size: .
J: TRBJ2-5
D: TRBD2
CDR3: CASSYGLAGIQETQYF
DNA: TGTGCCAGCAGCTACGGGCTAGCGGGGATACAAGAGACCCAGTACTTC

V: TRBV5-4
size: .
J: TRBJ1-4
D: .
CDR3: CASSFGGRDEKLFF
DNA: TGTGCCAGCAGCTTTGGAGGTAGGGATGAAAAACTGTTTTTT

V: TRBV29-1
size: .
J: TRBJ1-1
D: .
CDR3: CSVEVASGGTEAFF
DNA: TGCAGCGTTGAAGTCGCGTCGGGGGGCACTGAAGCTTTCTTT

V: TRBV5-1
size: .
J: TRBJ2-7
D: TRBD1
CDR3: CASSLEQGAYEQYF
DNA: TGCGCCAGCAGCTTGGAACAGGGGGCCTACGAGCAGTACTTC

V: TRBV18
size: .
J: TRBJ2-5
D: .
CDR3: CASSREGTQETQYF
DNA: TGTGCCAGCTCACGCGAGGGCACGCAAGAGACCCAGTACTTC

V: TRBV5-6
size: .
J: TRBJ2-1
D: TRBD2
CDR3: CASSLGGTIYNEQFF
DNA: TGTGCCAGCAGCTTGGGCGGGACTATTTACAATGAGCAGTTCTTC